This TCR beta chain is drawn from a study of cytomegalovirus exposure and HLA in healthy donors. PCR was performed using 60 Vbeta and 13 Jbeta primers. TCRdb keeps only in-frame clones here, not all; method: immunoSEQ multiplex PCR. The sample records around 150,000 clones, around three quarters being singletons. V shed 4 bases and J 8 bases; nucleotides not matched to a gene: 4. Germline CDR1 and CDR2: SGHDT and YYEEEE. This CDR3 has 15 amino acids. The receptor comes from a man aged 40-50 years in good health and CMV-seropositive. Sample: PBMCs. The chain links TRBV5-6 to TRBJ2-1; 15 nucleotides agree with TRBD2. CDR3 sequence reads: CASSTGTSGRYEQFF. The CDR3 DNA reads as TGTGCCAGCAGCACGGGGACTAGCGGGAGGTATGAGCAGTTCTTC.